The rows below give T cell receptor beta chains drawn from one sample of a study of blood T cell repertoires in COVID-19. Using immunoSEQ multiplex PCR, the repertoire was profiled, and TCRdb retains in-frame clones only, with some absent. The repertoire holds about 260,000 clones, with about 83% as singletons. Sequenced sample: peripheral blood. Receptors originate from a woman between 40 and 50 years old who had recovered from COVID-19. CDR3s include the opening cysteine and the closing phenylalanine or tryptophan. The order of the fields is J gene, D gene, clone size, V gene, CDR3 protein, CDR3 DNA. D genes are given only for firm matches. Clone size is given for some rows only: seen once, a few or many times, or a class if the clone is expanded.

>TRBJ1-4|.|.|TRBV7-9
CASSLAGGHEKLFF
TGTGCCAGCAGCTTAGCGGGAGGGCATGAAAAACTGTTTTTT
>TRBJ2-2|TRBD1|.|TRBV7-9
CASRWQGAKNTGELFF
TGTGCCAGCAGGTGGCAGGGGGCGAAGAACACCGGGGAGCTGTTTTTT
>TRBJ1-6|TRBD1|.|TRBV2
CASRRKAGGLNSPLHF
TGTGCCAGCAGAAGAAAGGCAGGGGGGCTTAATTCACCCCTCCACTTT
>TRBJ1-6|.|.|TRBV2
CASRVARVTNSPLHF
TGTGCCAGCAGAGTGGCCAGGGTGACAAATTCACCCCTCCACTTT
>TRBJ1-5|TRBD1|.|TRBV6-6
CASRLGTVYSNQPQHF
TGTGCCAGCAGACTCGGGACAGTGTATAGCAATCAGCCCCAGCATTTT
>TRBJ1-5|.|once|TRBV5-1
CASSLEGEVNQPQHF
TGCGCCAGCAGCTTGGAAGGGGAGGTCAATCAGCCCCAGCATTTT
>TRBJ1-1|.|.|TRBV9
CASSVGDWSTEAFF
TGTGCCAGCAGCGTAGGGGACTGGTCGACTGAAGCTTTCTTT
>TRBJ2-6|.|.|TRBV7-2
CASSFWGHGANVLTF
TGTGCCAGCAGCTTCTGGGGGCATGGGGCCAACGTCCTGACTTTC
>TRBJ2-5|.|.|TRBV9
CASSPSVQLQETQYF
TGTGCCAGCAGTCCGTCGGTGCAACTTCAAGAGACCCAGTACTTC
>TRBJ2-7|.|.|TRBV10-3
CAISEEHVYEQYF
TGTGCCATCAGTGAAGAGCATGTTTACGAGCAGTACTTC
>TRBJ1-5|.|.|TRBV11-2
CASSPGRESNQPQHF
TGTGCCAGCAGCCCGGGGAGGGAGAGCAATCAGCCCCAGCATTTT
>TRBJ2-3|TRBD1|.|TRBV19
CASKPTGDTQYF
TGTGCCAGTAAACCGACAGGGGATACGCAGTATTTT
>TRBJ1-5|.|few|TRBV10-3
CAISESYRRGGDQPQHF
TGTGCCATCAGTGAGTCATACAGGAGGGGGGGCGATCAGCCCCAGCATTTT
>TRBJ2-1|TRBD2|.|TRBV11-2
CASSFMAGGRYNEQFF
TGTGCCAGCAGCTTCATGGCGGGGGGGCGGTACAATGAGCAGTTCTTC
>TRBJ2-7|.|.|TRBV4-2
CASSQAAGQSSYEQYF
TGTGCCAGCAGCCAAGCGGCCGGACAAAGCTCCTACGAGCAGTACTTC
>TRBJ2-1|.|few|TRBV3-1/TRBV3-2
CASSQDNPDFVPYNEQFF
TGTGCCAGCAGCCAAGATAACCCGGACTTCGTCCCCTACAATGAGCAGTTCTTC
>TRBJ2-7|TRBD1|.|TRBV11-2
CASSLEGDREYEQYF
TGTGCCAGCAGCTTAGAGGGGGACAGGGAGTACGAGCAGTACTTC
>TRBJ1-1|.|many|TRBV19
CASSRSSGVHTEAFF
TGTGCCAGTAGTCGCAGCTCAGGGGTACACACTGAAGCTTTCTTT
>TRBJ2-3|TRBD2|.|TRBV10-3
CAISPGVAGNTDTQYF
TGTGCCATCAGCCCGGGGGTAGCGGGGAACACAGATACGCAGTATTTT
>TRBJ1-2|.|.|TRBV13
CASSLDRDGYTF
TGTGCCAGCAGCTTAGACAGGGATGGCTACACCTTC
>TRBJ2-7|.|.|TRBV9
CASSVEWGSSYEQYF
TGTGCCAGCAGCGTAGAATGGGGCAGCTCCTACGAGCAGTACTTC
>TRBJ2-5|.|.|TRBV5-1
CASSDGTTQETQYF
TGCGCCAGCAGCGATGGGACAACACAAGAGACCCAGTACTTC